The entry that follows covers one TCR beta chain sequence. Libraries for TCRalpha and TCRbeta carried sample barcodes and unique molecular identifiers via 5'RACE. TCRdb independently ran MiXCR on the 5' RACE reads; one entry per CDR3 protein. The repertoire holds some 300,000 distinct CDR3 sequences, with approximately 19% as singletons. This sample was taken from a study of T-cell memory formation after mild COVID-19. The clonotype comes from a young man who had mild COVID-19 (a few samples of this study predate the infection). Cell type and time point are not known. The sequencing sample was made of PBMCs or a T cell subset sorted from them (not recorded which).

This CDR3 is CASSYSSGASHNEQFF. CDR3 in DNA: TGTGCCAGCAGTTACTCGTCAGGGGCTAGCCACAATGAGCAGTTCTTC. The V call is TRBV6-5, the J call TRBJ2-1; weak D call: TRBD1 (6 bases). Germline V lookup: CDR1 MNHEY, CDR2 SVGAGI. The CDR3 spans 16 residues. V was shortened by 0 bases and J by 5 bases, with 14 bases between the two germline ends.